The rows below give T cell receptor beta chains drawn from one sample of a study of T cell repertoires in cytomegalovirus infection. Each CDR3 protein is one row after TCRdb ran MiXCR on the reads. The sample lists roughly 720,000 distinct CDR3 sequences, 35% occurring once. The sample was PBMCs. The receptors shown here come from a human donor in good health (CMV status not recorded). Some clones in this sample may be carry-over from other donors' samples. CDR3s include the opening cysteine and the closing phenylalanine or tryptophan. Each record gives: V gene, D gene, J gene, clone size, CDR3 DNA, CDR3 protein. The D gene is left open where the match is weak. Clone sizes are given selectively: once, few, many, or a class where the clone is expanded.

V gene: TRBV7-8
D gene: NA
J gene: TRBJ2-7
clone size: NA
CDR3 DNA: TGTGCCAGCAGCTTAAAAAGGACATTCCCATACGAGCAGTACTTC
CDR3 protein: CASSLKRTFPYEQYF

V gene: TRBV28
D gene: NA
J gene: TRBJ1-4
clone size: NA
CDR3 DNA: TGTGCCAGCAGACTGGGGACGATGTACGAAAAACTGTTTTTT
CDR3 protein: CASRLGTMYEKLFF

V gene: TRBV19
D gene: NA
J gene: TRBJ2-1
clone size: NA
CDR3 DNA: TGTGCCAGTAGATATCAACTAGGAGGCTACAATGAGCAGTTCTTC
CDR3 protein: CASRYQLGGYNEQFF

V gene: TRBV4-2
D gene: TRBD2
J gene: TRBJ2-1
clone size: NA
CDR3 DNA: TGTGCCAGCAGCCACGAAGTAGCGGGGGGGCCCTACAATGAGCAGTTCTTC
CDR3 protein: CASSHEVAGGPYNEQFF

V gene: TRBV12-3/TRBV12-4
D gene: TRBD1
J gene: TRBJ1-1
clone size: NA
CDR3 DNA: TGTGCCAGCAGCCGGACAGGATCAATTGAAGCTTTCTTT
CDR3 protein: CASSRTGSIEAFF

V gene: TRBV6-1
D gene: NA
J gene: TRBJ2-7
clone size: once
CDR3 DNA: TGTGCCAGCAGTTTAAGGCAGGGCCCTGGGGGCTACGAGCAGTACTTC
CDR3 protein: CASSLRQGPGGYEQYF

V gene: TRBV10-3
D gene: NA
J gene: TRBJ1-1
clone size: NA
CDR3 DNA: TGTGCCATCAGTGGCGGAGGGACCGTCGACCTGAACACTGAAGCTTTCTTT
CDR3 protein: CAISGGGTVDLNTEAFF

V gene: TRBV28
D gene: NA
J gene: TRBJ1-1
clone size: NA
CDR3 DNA: TGTGCCAGCAGTTCGCCCGCGGGGGAACCGGGCGGCACTGAAGCTTTCTTT
CDR3 protein: CASSSPAGEPGGTEAFF

V gene: TRBV6-6
D gene: NA
J gene: TRBJ1-2
clone size: few
CDR3 DNA: TGTGCCAGCAAGACGGAGGGCCTAGCTAACTATGGCTACACCTTC
CDR3 protein: CASKTEGLANYGYTF

V gene: TRBV27
D gene: NA
J gene: TRBJ1-1
clone size: NA
CDR3 DNA: TGTGCCAGCAGTCCCGCCGTGGGGGCCGCTGAAGCTTTCTTT
CDR3 protein: CASSPAVGAAEAFF

V gene: TRBV12-3/TRBV12-4
D gene: TRBD1
J gene: TRBJ1-6
clone size: few
CDR3 DNA: TGTGCCAGCAGTTCAACTCAGACAGGGAGGTGGTCACCCCTCCACTTT
CDR3 protein: CASSSTQTGRWSPLHF

V gene: TRBV12-3/TRBV12-4
D gene: NA
J gene: TRBJ1-2
clone size: few
CDR3 DNA: TGTGCCAGCAGCCCAGCAGGGTATCCTCGCTACACCTTC
CDR3 protein: CASSPAGYPRYTF

V gene: TRBV28
D gene: NA
J gene: TRBJ1-1
clone size: NA
CDR3 DNA: TGTGCCAGCAGTACGATAGGGGCCGGGGTGGCTGAAGCTTTCTTT
CDR3 protein: CASSTIGAGVAEAFF

V gene: TRBV7-9
D gene: TRBD2
J gene: TRBJ2-1
clone size: few
CDR3 DNA: TGTGCCAGCAGCAGTCGCGCGGGAGGAGATGAGCAGTTCTTC
CDR3 protein: CASSSRAGGDEQFF

V gene: TRBV7-9
D gene: NA
J gene: TRBJ2-7
clone size: NA
CDR3 DNA: TGTGCCAGCAGCTTAAGCAGGCGCGGGGGCTCCTACGACCAGTACTTC
CDR3 protein: CASSLSRRGGSYDQYF

V gene: TRBV7-6
D gene: NA
J gene: TRBJ2-7
clone size: many
CDR3 DNA: TGTGCCAGCAGCTTAGTAGCGAACTCCTACGAGCAGTACTTC
CDR3 protein: CASSLVANSYEQYF

V gene: TRBV18
D gene: NA
J gene: TRBJ2-7
clone size: NA
CDR3 DNA: TGTGCCAGCTCACCACTAGGAATCTCGACAGGCCTCACCTACGAGCAGTACTTC
CDR3 protein: CASSPLGISTGLTYEQYF

V gene: TRBV28
D gene: TRBD2
J gene: TRBJ2-7
clone size: NA
CDR3 DNA: TGTGCCAGCAGTAGTAGCGGGGGACGCTCCTACGAGCAGTACTTC
CDR3 protein: CASSSSGGRSYEQYF

V gene: TRBV7-2
D gene: NA
J gene: TRBJ1-6
clone size: few
CDR3 DNA: TGTGCCAGCAGCTTCACAGGGAGGGCTCGGAATTCACCCCTCCACTTT
CDR3 protein: CASSFTGRARNSPLHF

V gene: TRBV5-1
D gene: NA
J gene: TRBJ2-7
clone size: NA
CDR3 DNA: TGCGGCAGCAGCTTGGGGTACGAGCAGTACTTC
CDR3 protein: CGSSLGYEQYF

V gene: TRBV23-1
D gene: NA
J gene: TRBJ2-7
clone size: NA
CDR3 DNA: TGCGCCAGCAGTCATTCCGCCCCAGGGAGCGAGCAGTACTTC
CDR3 protein: CASSHSAPGSEQYF

V gene: TRBV7-2
D gene: NA
J gene: TRBJ2-7
clone size: NA
CDR3 DNA: TGTGCCAGCAGCTTAGACTCAATGGGCCGCACCTACGAGCAGTACTTC
CDR3 protein: CASSLDSMGRTYEQYF

V gene: TRBV27
D gene: NA
J gene: TRBJ2-7
clone size: NA
CDR3 DNA: TGTGCCAGCAGTTTGCGCGGCGGCCCCTACGAGCAGTACTTC
CDR3 protein: CASSLRGGPYEQYF

V gene: TRBV5-6
D gene: NA
J gene: TRBJ2-1
clone size: few
CDR3 DNA: TGTGCCAGCAGGGGTGTTGAGCAGTTCTTC
CDR3 protein: CASRGVEQFF

V gene: TRBV6-6
D gene: NA
J gene: TRBJ2-1
clone size: NA
CDR3 DNA: TGTGCCAGCAGTTTTATTACCGGGAACGGGGTTAGAGGGCAGTTCTTC
CDR3 protein: CASSFITGNGVRGQFF

V gene: TRBV25-1
D gene: NA
J gene: TRBJ1-6
clone size: NA
CDR3 DNA: TGTGCCAGCAGTGAACACAGAGGTTCACCCCTCCACTTT
CDR3 protein: CASSEHRGSPLHF

V gene: TRBV5-6
D gene: TRBD1
J gene: TRBJ2-4
clone size: NA
CDR3 DNA: TGTGCCAGCAGCGCCCCGGGACAGGGGATAGCCAAAAACATTCAGTACTTC
CDR3 protein: CASSAPGQGIAKNIQYF

V gene: TRBV7-9
D gene: TRBD1
J gene: TRBJ2-7
clone size: NA
CDR3 DNA: TGTGCCAGCAGCTTAGCGAGGGACAGGAAGATCTACGAGCAGTACTTC
CDR3 protein: CASSLARDRKIYEQYF

V gene: TRBV19
D gene: NA
J gene: TRBJ2-1
clone size: NA
CDR3 DNA: TGTGCCAGTGTCTTGCGGAGGAGCTCCTACAATGAGCAGTTCTTC
CDR3 protein: CASVLRRSSYNEQFF

V gene: TRBV10-3
D gene: TRBD1
J gene: TRBJ1-1
clone size: NA
CDR3 DNA: TGTGCCATCAGTGAGGGACAGGGGTTTGAAGCTTTCTTT
CDR3 protein: CAISEGQGFEAFF

V gene: TRBV7-2
D gene: NA
J gene: TRBJ1-6
clone size: NA
CDR3 DNA: TGTGACAGCAGCCCCAAGGGCCAGGGGAGGTCACCCCTCCACTTT
CDR3 protein: CDSSPKGQGRSPLHF

V gene: TRBV7-8
D gene: TRBD1
J gene: TRBJ1-5
clone size: few
CDR3 DNA: TGTGCCAGCAGCTTAGTTCGCACAGGGGATAGCAATCAGCCCCAGCATTTT
CDR3 protein: CASSLVRTGDSNQPQHF

V gene: TRBV24-1
D gene: TRBD2
J gene: TRBJ2-3
clone size: few
CDR3 DNA: TGTGCCACCAGTGATCGGACTAGGGATACGCAGTATTTT
CDR3 protein: CATSDRTRDTQYF

V gene: TRBV29-1
D gene: TRBD1
J gene: TRBJ1-1
clone size: NA
CDR3 DNA: TGCAGCGCACAGGGGCGACTGAACACTGAAGCTTTCTTT
CDR3 protein: CSAQGRLNTEAFF

V gene: TRBV28
D gene: TRBD1
J gene: TRBJ2-2
clone size: few
CDR3 DNA: TGTGCCAGCAGTTTGCACAGGGGGCTGTTTTTT
CDR3 protein: CASSLHRGLFF

V gene: TRBV12-3/TRBV12-4
D gene: NA
J gene: TRBJ1-1
clone size: NA
CDR3 DNA: TGTGACAGCAGTTTATTGTCAACAAGGAACACTGAAGCTTTCTTT
CDR3 protein: CDSSLLSTRNTEAFF

V gene: TRBV28
D gene: TRBD2
J gene: TRBJ2-1
clone size: NA
CDR3 DNA: TGTGCCAGCAGTTGGGGGACTAGCGGGACCGATGAGCAGTTCTTC
CDR3 protein: CASSWGTSGTDEQFF

V gene: TRBV6-2/TRBV6-3
D gene: NA
J gene: TRBJ2-7
clone size: NA
CDR3 DNA: TGTGCCAGCAAGAGGGGCGTCTACTACGAGCAGTACTTC
CDR3 protein: CASKRGVYYEQYF